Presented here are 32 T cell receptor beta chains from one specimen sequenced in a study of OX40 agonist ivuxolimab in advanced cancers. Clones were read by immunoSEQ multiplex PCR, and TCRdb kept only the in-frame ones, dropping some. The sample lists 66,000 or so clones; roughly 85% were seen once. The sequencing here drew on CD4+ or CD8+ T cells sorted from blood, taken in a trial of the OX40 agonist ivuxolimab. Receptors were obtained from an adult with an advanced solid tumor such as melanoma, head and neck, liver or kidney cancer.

The chain's CDR3 is CAIGARGSPDTQYF. The CDR3 DNA is TGTGCCATAGGGGCCCGGGGGAGTCCAGATACGCAGTATTTT. The chain uses TRBV19 and TRBJ2-3; the D gene is possibly TRBD2 (6 bases). Between the trimmed V and J ends, which lost 10 bases and 4 bases, there was a span of 18 bases. This CDR3 region has 14 residues. Germline CDR1 is LNHDA and CDR2 is SQIVND (reference sequence).

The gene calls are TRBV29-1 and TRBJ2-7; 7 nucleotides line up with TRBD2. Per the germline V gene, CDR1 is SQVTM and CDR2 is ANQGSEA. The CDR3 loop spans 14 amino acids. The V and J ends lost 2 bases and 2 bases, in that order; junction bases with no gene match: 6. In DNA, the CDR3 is TGCAGCGTTGAAACAGATGGGGGGGCCTACGAGCAGTACTTC. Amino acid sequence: CSVETDGGAYEQYF.

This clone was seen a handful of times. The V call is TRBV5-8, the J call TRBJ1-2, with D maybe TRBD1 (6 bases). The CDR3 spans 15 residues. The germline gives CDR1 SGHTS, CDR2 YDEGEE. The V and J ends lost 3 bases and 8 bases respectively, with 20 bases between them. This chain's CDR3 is CASSWTGTNSMGYTF. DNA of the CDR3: TGTGCCAGCAGCTGGACCGGGACAAACTCTATGGGCTACACCTTC.

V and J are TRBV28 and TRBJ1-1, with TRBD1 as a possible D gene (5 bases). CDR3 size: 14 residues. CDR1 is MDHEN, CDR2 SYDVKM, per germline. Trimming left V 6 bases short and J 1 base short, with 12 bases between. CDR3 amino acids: CASSAGTANTEAFF. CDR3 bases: TGTGCCAGCAGCGCCGGGACGGCGAACACTGAAGCTTTCTTT.

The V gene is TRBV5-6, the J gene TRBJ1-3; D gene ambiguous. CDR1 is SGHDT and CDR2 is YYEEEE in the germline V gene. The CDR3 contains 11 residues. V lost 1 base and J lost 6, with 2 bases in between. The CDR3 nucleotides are TGTGCCAGCAGCTTGAAAAACACCATATATTTT. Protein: CASSLKNTIYF.

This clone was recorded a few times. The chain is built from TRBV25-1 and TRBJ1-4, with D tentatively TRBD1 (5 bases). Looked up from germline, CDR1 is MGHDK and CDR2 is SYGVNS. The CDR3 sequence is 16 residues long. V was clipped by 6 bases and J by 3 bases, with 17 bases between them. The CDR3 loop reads CASSWGMTGANEKLFF. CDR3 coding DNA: TGTGCCAGCAGCTGGGGGATGACGGGGGCTAATGAAAAACTGTTTTTT.

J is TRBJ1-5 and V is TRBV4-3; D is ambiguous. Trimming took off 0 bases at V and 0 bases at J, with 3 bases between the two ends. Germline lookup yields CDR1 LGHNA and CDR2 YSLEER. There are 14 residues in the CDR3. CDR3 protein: CASSQELSNQPQHF. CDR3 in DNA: TGCGCCAGCAGCCAAGAACTTAGCAATCAGCCCCAGCATTTT.

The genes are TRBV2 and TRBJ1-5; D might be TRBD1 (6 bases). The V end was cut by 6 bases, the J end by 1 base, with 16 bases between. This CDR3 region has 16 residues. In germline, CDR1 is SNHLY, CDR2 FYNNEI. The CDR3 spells CASRPGEMGSNQPQHF. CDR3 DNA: TGTGCCAGCAGGCCAGGGGAAATGGGGAGCAATCAGCCCCAGCATTTT.

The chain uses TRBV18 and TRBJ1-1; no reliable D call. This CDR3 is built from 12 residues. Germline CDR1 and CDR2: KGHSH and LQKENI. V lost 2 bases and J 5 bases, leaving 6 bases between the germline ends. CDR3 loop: CASSPAGTEAFF. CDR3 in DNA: TGTGCCAGCTCACCAGCGGGGACTGAAGCTTTCTTT.

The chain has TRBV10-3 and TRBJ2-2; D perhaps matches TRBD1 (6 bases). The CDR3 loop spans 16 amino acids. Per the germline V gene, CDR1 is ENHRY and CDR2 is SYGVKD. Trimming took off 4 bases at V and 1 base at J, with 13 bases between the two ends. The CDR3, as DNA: TGTGCCATCAGTGGGCTGAAACAGGGGAACACCGGGGAGCTGTTTTTT. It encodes CAISGLKQGNTGELFF.

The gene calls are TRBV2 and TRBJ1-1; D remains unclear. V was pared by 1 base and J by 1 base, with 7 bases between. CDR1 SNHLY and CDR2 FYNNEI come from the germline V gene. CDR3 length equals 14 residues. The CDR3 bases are TGTGCCAGCAGTGAAGTCTTCAGGAACACTGAAGCTTTCTTT. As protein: CASSEVFRNTEAFF.

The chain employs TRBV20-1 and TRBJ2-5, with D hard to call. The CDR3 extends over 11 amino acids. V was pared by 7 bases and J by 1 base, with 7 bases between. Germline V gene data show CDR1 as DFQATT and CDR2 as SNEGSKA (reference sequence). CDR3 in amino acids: CSGRLQETQYF. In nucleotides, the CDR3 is TGCAGTGGTCGGCTCCAAGAGACCCAGTACTTC.

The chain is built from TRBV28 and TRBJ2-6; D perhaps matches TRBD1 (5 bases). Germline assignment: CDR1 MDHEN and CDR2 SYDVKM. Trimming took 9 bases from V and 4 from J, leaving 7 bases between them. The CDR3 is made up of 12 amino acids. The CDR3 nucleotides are TGTGCCAGTGGGGCCGGGGCCAACGTCCTGACTTTC. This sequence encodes CASGAGANVLTF. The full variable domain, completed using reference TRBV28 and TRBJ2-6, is DVKVTQSSRYLVKRTGEKVFLECVQDMDHENMFWYRQDPGLGLRLIYFSYDVKMKEKGDIPEGYSVSREKKERFSLILESASTNQTSMYLCASGAGANVLTFGAGSRLTVL.

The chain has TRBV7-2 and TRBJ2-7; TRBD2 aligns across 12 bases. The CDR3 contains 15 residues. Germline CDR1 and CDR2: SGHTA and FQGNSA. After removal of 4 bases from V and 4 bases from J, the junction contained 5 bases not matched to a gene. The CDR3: CASSYGLAGLYEQYF. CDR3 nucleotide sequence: TGTGCCAGCAGCTACGGACTAGCGGGGTTATACGAGCAGTACTTC.

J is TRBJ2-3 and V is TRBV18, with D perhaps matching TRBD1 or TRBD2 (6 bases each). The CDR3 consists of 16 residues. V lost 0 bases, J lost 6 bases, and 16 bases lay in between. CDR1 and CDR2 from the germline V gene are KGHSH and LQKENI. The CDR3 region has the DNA TGTGCCAGCTCACCACCAGACGGTAGGGGGAGGGATACGCAGTATTTT. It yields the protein CASSPPDGRGRDTQYF.

Here the CDR3 DNA reads TGTGCCAGCAGCTTATATCCAGCGCAATCCTATAATTCACCCCTCCACTTT. Its protein is CASSLYPAQSYNSPLHF. The chain recombines TRBV7-2 with TRBJ1-6; D not resolved. CDR1 is SGHTA, CDR2 FQGNSA, per germline. Trimming shortened V by 2 bases and J by 1 base, and 12 bases separated the two germline ends. This CDR3 comprises 17 residues. Filled out from reference TRBV7-2 and TRBJ1-6, the complete variable domain reads GAGVSQSPSNKVTEKGKDVELRCDPISGHTALYWYRQSLGQGLEFLIYFQGNSAPDKSGLPSDRFSAERTGGSVSTLTIQRTQQEDSAVYLCASSLYPAQSYNSPLHFGNGTRLTVT.

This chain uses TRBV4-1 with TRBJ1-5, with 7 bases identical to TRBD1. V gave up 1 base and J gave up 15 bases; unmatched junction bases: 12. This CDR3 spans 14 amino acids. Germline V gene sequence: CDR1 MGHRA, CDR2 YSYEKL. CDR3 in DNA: TGCGCCAGCAGCCAAGCTGAGACAGGGAGGCCACGGCATTTT. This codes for CASSQAETGRPRHF.

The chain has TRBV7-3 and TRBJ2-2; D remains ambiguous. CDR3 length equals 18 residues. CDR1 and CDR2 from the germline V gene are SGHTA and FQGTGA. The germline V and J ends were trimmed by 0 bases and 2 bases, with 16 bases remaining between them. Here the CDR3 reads CASSLTGGSGLNTGELFF. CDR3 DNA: TGTGCCAGCAGCTTAACGGGTGGTTCCGGGTTAAACACCGGGGAGCTGTTTTTT.

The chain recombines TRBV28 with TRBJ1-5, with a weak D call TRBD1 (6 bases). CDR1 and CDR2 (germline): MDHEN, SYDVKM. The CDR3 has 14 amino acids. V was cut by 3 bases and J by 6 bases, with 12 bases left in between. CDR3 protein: CASSFGRGGQPQHF. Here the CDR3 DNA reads TGTGCCAGCAGTTTCGGTAGAGGGGGTCAGCCCCAGCATTTT.

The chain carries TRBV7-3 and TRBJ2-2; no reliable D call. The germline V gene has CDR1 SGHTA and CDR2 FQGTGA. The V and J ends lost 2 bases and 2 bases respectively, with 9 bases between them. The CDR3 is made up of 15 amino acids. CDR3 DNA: TGTGCCAGCAGCTTATCGGCACTTAACACCGGGGAGCTGTTTTTT. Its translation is CASSLSALNTGELFF.

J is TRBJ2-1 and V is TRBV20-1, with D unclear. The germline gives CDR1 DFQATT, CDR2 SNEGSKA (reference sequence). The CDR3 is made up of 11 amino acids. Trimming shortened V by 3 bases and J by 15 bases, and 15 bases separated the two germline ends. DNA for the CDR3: TGCAGTGCTAGTGACCCTCCGGTGCGGTTCTTC. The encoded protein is CSASDPPVRFF.

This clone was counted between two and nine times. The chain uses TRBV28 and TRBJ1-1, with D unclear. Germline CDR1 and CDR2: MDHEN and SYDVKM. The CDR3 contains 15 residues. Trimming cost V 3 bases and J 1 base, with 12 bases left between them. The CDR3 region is CASSFRAIRNTEAFF. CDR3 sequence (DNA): TGTGCCAGCAGTTTCCGGGCCATCAGGAACACTGAAGCTTTCTTT.

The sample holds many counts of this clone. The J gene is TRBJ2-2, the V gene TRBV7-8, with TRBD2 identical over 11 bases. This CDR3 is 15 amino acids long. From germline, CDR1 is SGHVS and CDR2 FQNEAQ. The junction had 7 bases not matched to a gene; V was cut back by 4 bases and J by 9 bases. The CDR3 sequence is CASSSPTSGNWELFF. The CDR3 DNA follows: TGTGCCAGCAGCTCTCCGACTAGCGGGAACTGGGAGCTGTTTTTT.

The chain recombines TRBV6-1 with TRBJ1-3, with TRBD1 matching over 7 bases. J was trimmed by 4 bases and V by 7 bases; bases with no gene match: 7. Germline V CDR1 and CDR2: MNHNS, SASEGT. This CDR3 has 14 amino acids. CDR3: CASTQGERGNTIYF. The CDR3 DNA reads TGTGCCAGCACCCAGGGGGAGAGAGGAAACACCATATATTTT.

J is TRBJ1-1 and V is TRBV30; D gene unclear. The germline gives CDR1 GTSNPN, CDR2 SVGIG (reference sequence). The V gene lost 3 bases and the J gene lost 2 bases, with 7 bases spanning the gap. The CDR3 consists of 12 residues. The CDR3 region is CAWSQLNTEAFF. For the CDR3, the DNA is TGTGCCTGGAGCCAATTAAACACTGAAGCTTTCTTT.

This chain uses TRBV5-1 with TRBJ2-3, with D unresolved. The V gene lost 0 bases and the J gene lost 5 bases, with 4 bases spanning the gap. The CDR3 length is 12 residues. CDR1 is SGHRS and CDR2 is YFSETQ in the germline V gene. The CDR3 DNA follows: TGCGCCAGCAGCTTGGTTTTAGATACGCAGTATTTT. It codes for CASSLVLDTQYF.

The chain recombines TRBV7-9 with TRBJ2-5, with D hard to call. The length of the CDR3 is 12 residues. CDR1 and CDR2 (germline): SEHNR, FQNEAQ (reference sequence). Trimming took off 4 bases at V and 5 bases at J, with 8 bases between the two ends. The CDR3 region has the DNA TGTGCCAGCAGCTCTTCGGCGGAGACCCAGTACTTC. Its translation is CASSSSAETQYF.

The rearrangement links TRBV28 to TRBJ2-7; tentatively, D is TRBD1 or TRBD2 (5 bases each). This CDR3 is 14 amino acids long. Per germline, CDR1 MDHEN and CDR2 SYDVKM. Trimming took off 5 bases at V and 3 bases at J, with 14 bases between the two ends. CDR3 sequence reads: CASSPPRGLYEQYF. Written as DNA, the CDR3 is TGTGCCAGCAGTCCCCCTCGGGGCCTCTACGAGCAGTACTTC.

The CDR3 sequence is CASSLRRRGTGNTIYF. The CDR3 bases are TGTGCCAGCAGTTTACGGCGTAGGGGAACTGGAAACACCATATATTTT. V and J are TRBV28 and TRBJ1-3, with TRBD1 as a possible D gene (5 bases). This CDR3 comprises 16 residues. V was pared by 2 bases and J by 2 bases, with 13 bases between. Germline lookup yields CDR1 MDHEN and CDR2 SYDVKM.

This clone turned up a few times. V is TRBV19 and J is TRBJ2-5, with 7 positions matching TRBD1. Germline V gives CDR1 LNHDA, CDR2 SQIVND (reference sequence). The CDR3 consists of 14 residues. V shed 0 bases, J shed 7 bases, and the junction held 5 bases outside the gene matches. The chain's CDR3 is CASSIDTGAGTQYF. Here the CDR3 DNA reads TGTGCCAGTAGTATAGACACAGGGGCCGGGACCCAGTACTTC.

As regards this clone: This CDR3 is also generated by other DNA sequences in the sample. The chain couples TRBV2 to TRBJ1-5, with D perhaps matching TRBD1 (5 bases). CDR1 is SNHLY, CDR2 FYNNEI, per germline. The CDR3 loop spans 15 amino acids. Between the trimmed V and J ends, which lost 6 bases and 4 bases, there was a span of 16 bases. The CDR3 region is CASRGTGTQNQPQHF. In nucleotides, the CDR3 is TGTGCCAGCAGGGGAACCGGGACCCAAAATCAGCCCCAGCATTTT.

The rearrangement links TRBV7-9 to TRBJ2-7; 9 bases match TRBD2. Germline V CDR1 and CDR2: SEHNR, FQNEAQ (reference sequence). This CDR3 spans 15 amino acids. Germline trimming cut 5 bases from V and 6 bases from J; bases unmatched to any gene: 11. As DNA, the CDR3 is TGTGCCAGCAGCACACAGCCAGCGGGAGGTGTCGAGCAGTACTTC. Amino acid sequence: CASSTQPAGGVEQYF.